The 21 T cell receptor beta chains reported below all come from one sample, sequenced in a study of OX40 agonist ivuxolimab in advanced cancers. Assay used: immunoSEQ multiplex PCR; TCRdb lists only in-frame clones, some missing. The sample holds approximately 74,000 clones; approximately 95% are singletons and the top ten take approximately 0.3%. This material consisted of CD4+ or CD8+ T cells sorted from blood, taken in a trial of the OX40 agonist ivuxolimab. The receptors were sampled from an adult with an advanced solid tumor such as melanoma, head and neck, liver or kidney cancer.

Concerning this clone itself: The junction does not match germline at one end; this may be a read error. J is TRBJ2-3 and V is TRBV7-3; the D gene is possibly TRBD2 (6 bases). Germline V lookup: CDR1 SGHTA, CDR2 FQGTGA. This CDR3 has 16 amino acids. The CDR3 bases are TGTGCCAGCAGCGTAACCGTCCGGGGGAGCACAGATACGCAGTATTTT. This codes for CASSVTVRGSTDTQYF.

The chain carries TRBV4-2 and TRBJ2-7, with D perhaps matching TRBD1 (5 bases). V lost 5 bases and J lost 0, with 11 bases in between. The CDR3 runs to 14 residues. Germline V gene lookup returns CDR1 LGHNA and CDR2 YNFKEQ. The DNA for the CDR3 is TGTGCCAGCAGCTTGCAAGGGGTCTCCTACGAGCAGTACTTC. It translates to CASSLQGVSYEQYF.

V usage is TRBV5-1 and J usage is TRBJ2-4; no reliable D call. Germline V gene data show CDR1 as SGHRS and CDR2 as YFSETQ. The V and J ends lost 6 bases and 0 bases respectively, with 25 bases between them. This CDR3 has 19 residues. The CDR3 here is CASTPDIWAGQLAKNIQYF. In DNA form, the CDR3 reads TGCGCCAGCACTCCTGATATTTGGGCAGGCCAACTAGCCAAAAACATTCAGTACTTC.

The gene calls are TRBV6-1 and TRBJ2-7; D is uncertain. The germline V and J ends were trimmed by 4 bases and 0 bases, with 7 bases remaining between them. Germline CDR1 reads MNHNS; CDR2 reads SASEGT. There are 13 residues in the CDR3. Here the CDR3 DNA reads TGTGCCAGCAGTGCGTGGAGCTCCTACGAGCAGTACTTC. Its translation is CASSAWSSYEQYF.

There are a few counts of this clone. The chain carries TRBV28 and TRBJ1-2; D possibly corresponds to TRBD1 (6 bases). This CDR3 spans 14 amino acids. The germline V gene has CDR1 MDHEN and CDR2 SYDVKM. The V gene lost 2 bases and the J gene lost 4 bases, with 11 bases spanning the gap. The CDR3 protein is CASSLNTGTYGYTF. DNA of the CDR3: TGTGCCAGCAGTTTAAATACAGGGACCTATGGCTACACCTTC.

The chain links TRBV18 to TRBJ2-1; 16 positions match TRBD2. The ends lost 0 bases at V and 4 bases at J; junction bases unmatched: 6. This CDR3 has 19 amino acids. CDR1 is KGHSH and CDR2 is LQKENI in the germline V gene. CDR3 protein: CASSPPGLAGGRFYNEQFF. DNA for the CDR3: TGTGCCAGCTCACCACCGGGACTAGCGGGAGGGCGGTTTTACAATGAGCAGTTCTTC.

This clone appeared a single time. This chain joins TRBV19 and TRBJ2-7, with 7 bases fitting TRBD2. CDR1 is LNHDA and CDR2 is SQIVND in the germline V gene (reference sequence). Trimming cost V 5 bases and J 3 bases; bases outside gene matches: 7. This CDR3 is 14 amino acids long. CDR3 DNA: TGTGCCAGTAGTGCCGCCGGGACTATCTACGAGCAGTACTTC. It translates to CASSAAGTIYEQYF. Combining the CDR3 with reference TRBV19 and TRBJ2-7 gives the whole variable domain DGGITQSPKYLFRKEGQNVTLSCEQNLNHDAMYWYRQDPGQGLRLIYYSQIVNDFQKGDIAEGYSVSREKKESFPLTVTSAQKNPTAFYLCASSAAGTIYEQYFGPGTRLTVT.

The chain couples TRBV6-5 to TRBJ2-5; a weak D match, TRBD1 (6 bases). Germline CDR1 reads MNHEY; CDR2 reads SVGAGI. V was clipped by 6 bases and J by 2 bases, with 16 bases between them. This CDR3 is 15 amino acids long. This CDR3 reads CASRPPGVRQETQYF. The CDR3 bases are TGTGCCAGCAGGCCGCCAGGGGTACGGCAAGAGACCCAGTACTTC.

The V and J genes are TRBV10-3 and TRBJ1-2, with 9 bases that match TRBD1. The CDR3 consists of 14 residues. Germline-derived CDR1 and CDR2 are ENHRY and SYGVKD. The trim removed 5 bases at V and 6 bases at J, leaving 7 bases unmatched. DNA for the CDR3: TGTGCCATCAGTTCTATGACAGGGGGAGATGGCTACACCTTC. Protein sequence: CAISSMTGGDGYTF.

Turning to this clone: Germline is not matched at one junction end, which may reflect a read error. CDR3 protein: CASRLTKSYNEQFF. The CDR3 nucleotides are TGTGCCAGCAGGTTAACTAAAAGCTACAATGAGCAGTTCTTC. This sequence joins TRBV7-3 and TRBJ2-1; D is uncertain. This CDR3 contains 14 residues. Germline V lookup: CDR1 SGHTA, CDR2 FQGTGA.

This clone was seen a handful of times. The rearrangement links TRBV27 to TRBJ2-3; D is ambiguous. This CDR3 is 14 amino acids long. V lost 0 bases, J lost 0 bases, and 4 bases lay in between. The germline CDR1 and CDR2 sequences are MNHEY and SMNVEV (reference sequence). The CDR3 region is CASSLSVSTDTQYF. The CDR3 DNA sequence: TGTGCCAGCAGTTTATCGGTCAGCACAGATACGCAGTATTTT.

The chain carries TRBV19 and TRBJ2-2; TRBD1 matches at 9 bases. After removal of 7 bases from V and 5 bases from J, the junction contained 5 bases not matched to a gene. The CDR3 sequence is 14 residues long. Germline CDR1 reads LNHDA; CDR2 reads SQIVND (reference sequence). The CDR3 coding sequence is TGTGCCAGTACGGGACAGGGAAAAACCGGGGAGCTGTTTTTT. It is translated as CASTGQGKTGELFF.

The CDR3 is CASSLSGLQETQYF. CDR3 sequence (DNA): TGTGCCAGCAGCCTTTCGGGACTCCAAGAGACCCAGTACTTC. The chain combines TRBV7-2 with TRBJ2-5, with D maybe TRBD2 (6 bases). Per germline, CDR1 SGHTA and CDR2 FQGNSA. This CDR3 region has 14 residues. Trimming cost V 5 bases and J 1 base, with 11 bases left between them.

This clone was counted between two and nine times. CDR3 protein: CASSIRLGNQPQHF. The CDR3 DNA is TGTGCCAGTAGTATCAGGTTAGGGAATCAGCCCCAGCATTTT. The rearrangement uses TRBV19 and TRBJ1-5; D is unclear. CDR1 LNHDA and CDR2 SQIVND come from the germline V gene (reference sequence). With 3 bases removed from V and 4 bases from J, the gap between germline ends came to 10 bases. The length of the CDR3 is 14 residues. The whole variable domain, filled in from reference TRBV19 and TRBJ1-5, reads DGGITQSPKYLFRKEGQNVTLSCEQNLNHDAMYWYRQDPGQGLRLIYYSQIVNDFQKGDIAEGYSVSREKKESFPLTVTSAQKNPTAFYLCASSIRLGNQPQHFGDGTRLSIL.

This chain connects TRBV2 to TRBJ2-2, with D hard to call. Germline values: CDR1 SNHLY, CDR2 FYNNEI. Trimming stripped 6 bases from V and 1 base from J, with 3 bases between. The CDR3 totals 12 residues. This chain's CDR3 is CASRRNTGELFF. The CDR3 DNA is TGTGCCAGCAGGCGGAACACCGGGGAGCTGTTTTTT.

This clone was recorded once. J is TRBJ1-4 and V is TRBV7-2; 7 bases map to TRBD1. This CDR3 is 19 amino acids long. Germline CDR1 SGHTA, CDR2 FQGNSA. With V trimmed by 0 bases and J by 2 bases, 12 bases remained unmatched. The CDR3 DNA reads as TGTGCCAGCAGCTTAGCAAAGGGTACCATAGGGGGCACTAATGAAAAACTGTTTTTT. Translation: CASSLAKGTIGGTNEKLFF.

V is TRBV9 and J is TRBJ1-2; D gene ambiguous. The germline V and J ends were trimmed by 3 bases and 3 bases, with 15 bases remaining between them. The CDR3 runs to 15 residues. The germline gives CDR1 SGDLS, CDR2 YYNGEE. In DNA, the CDR3 is TGTGCCAGCAGCGGGAACCGGGCCTCGGACTATGGCTACACCTTC. Translated, it gives CASSGNRASDYGYTF. Full variable domain (outside the CDR3, taken from reference TRBV9 and TRBJ1-2): DSGVTQTPKHLITATGQRVTLRCSPRSGDLSVYWYQQSLDQGLQFLIQYYNGEERAKGNILERFSAQQFPDLHSELNLSSLELGDSALYFCASSGNRASDYGYTFGSGTRLTVV.

The chain links TRBV7-2 to TRBJ1-4, with D possibly being TRBD1 (5 bases). From germline, CDR1 is SGHTA and CDR2 FQGNSA. The CDR3 has 17 residues. Trimming removed 5 bases from V and 4 bases from J, with 20 bases in between. As DNA, the CDR3 is TGTGCCAGCAGCCACCGAGGGGTGGGGGTTTTTAATGAAAAACTGTTTTTT. Translating gives CASSHRGVGVFNEKLFF.

J is TRBJ1-1 and V is TRBV7-9; unclear D gene. This CDR3 is 13 amino acids long. Trimming pared 2 bases from V and 5 bases from J, leaving 9 bases between. Germline assignment: CDR1 SEHNR and CDR2 FQNEAQ (reference sequence). The CDR3, as DNA: TGTGCCAGCAGCTTAAGTCCCAGTACTGAAGCTTTCTTT. It yields the protein CASSLSPSTEAFF.

V gene TRBV11-2 combines with J gene TRBJ2-7; the D gene is possibly TRBD1 (6 bases). With 5 bases removed from V and 3 bases from J, the gap between germline ends came to 8 bases. In germline, CDR1 is SGHAT, CDR2 FQNNGV. This CDR3 spans 12 amino acids. The CDR3 DNA follows: TGTGCCAGCAGCACACAGGGCTACGAGCAGTACTTC. This translates into CASSTQGYEQYF.

The V and J genes are TRBV5-1 and TRBJ1-2, with TRBD1 as a possible D gene (5 bases). CDR3 length equals 15 residues. V was cut by 0 bases and J by 1 base, with 10 bases left in between. Germline-derived CDR1 and CDR2 are SGHRS and YFSETQ. This CDR3 reads CASSLGGAGNYGYTF. The DNA for the CDR3 is TGCGCCAGCAGCTTGGGAGGGGCTGGTAACTATGGCTACACCTTC.